Below, 6 T cell receptor beta chains from the same sample are listed, as sequenced in a study of CD8 T cells in Susac syndrome. An input of about 0.5 to 1 ug of RNA was subjected to reverse transcription using random hexamers. TCRdb reprocessed the immunoSEQ multiplex PCR reads via MiXCR and lists one record per CDR3 protein. The table lists some 120,000 distinct CDR3 sequences, 80% to 95% of them singletons. Sequenced: CD4+ T cells from PBMCs. The receptor set was obtained from a human donor in good health.

This clonotype was found a few times. The J gene is TRBJ2-7, the V gene TRBV7-9; 8 bases are shared with TRBD2. The germline gives CDR1 SEHNR, CDR2 FQNEAQ (reference sequence). The CDR3 is 13 residues long. V gave up 5 bases and J gave up 3 bases; unmatched junction bases: 3. The CDR3 DNA sequence: TGTGCCAGCAGCCCGGGACTAGACTACGAGCAGTACTTC. Its translation: CASSPGLDYEQYF.

The V call is TRBV7-9, the J call TRBJ1-4, with 7 bases identical to TRBD1. The CDR3 has 14 residues. Germline V CDR1 and CDR2: SEHNR, FQNEAQ (reference sequence). Unmatched junction bases numbered 8, after V lost 5 bases and J lost 8 bases. Here the CDR3 reads CASSRDSGQEKLFF. The CDR3, as DNA: TGTGCCAGCAGCCGGGACAGCGGACAAGAAAAACTGTTTTTT.

The chain links TRBV6-5 to TRBJ2-7; 8 bases are shared with TRBD2. CDR3 length equals 13 residues. The trim removed 6 bases at V and 3 bases at J, leaving 4 bases unmatched. The germline CDR1 and CDR2 sequences are MNHEY and SVGAGI. The CDR3 region has the DNA TGTGCCAGCAGCGATAGCGGGGTCTACGAGCAGTACTTC. Its translation is CASSDSGVYEQYF.

This rearrangement joins TRBV4-3 to TRBJ2-7; no definite D call. CDR3 length: 13 residues. Trimming took 5 bases from V and 6 from J, leaving 14 bases between them. Looked up from germline, CDR1 is LGHNA and CDR2 is YSLEER. The CDR3 loop is CASSYIPGSEQYF. The CDR3 region has the DNA TGCGCCAGCAGCTACATCCCAGGCAGCGAGCAGTACTTC.

V is TRBV2 and J is TRBJ1-1; possibly TRBD1 for D (6 bases). Germline lookup yields CDR1 SNHLY and CDR2 FYNNEI. Trimming pared 6 bases from V and 1 base from J, leaving 9 bases between. CDR3 length equals 13 residues. This chain's CDR3 is CASSWTANTEAFF. The CDR3 DNA reads as TGTGCCAGCAGCTGGACAGCGAACACTGAAGCTTTCTTT.

This chain uses TRBV23-1 with TRBJ1-4, with D possibly being TRBD1 (6 bases). TRBV23-1 belongs to the ORF category, with a function that is uncertain. The V end lost 3 bases, the J end lost 8 bases, and 19 bases lay between the germline ends. This CDR3 comprises 16 residues. The CDR3 sequence is CASSHPETGMLEKLFF. For the CDR3, the DNA is TGCGCCAGCAGTCACCCCGAAACAGGGATGCTCGAAAAACTGTTTTTT.